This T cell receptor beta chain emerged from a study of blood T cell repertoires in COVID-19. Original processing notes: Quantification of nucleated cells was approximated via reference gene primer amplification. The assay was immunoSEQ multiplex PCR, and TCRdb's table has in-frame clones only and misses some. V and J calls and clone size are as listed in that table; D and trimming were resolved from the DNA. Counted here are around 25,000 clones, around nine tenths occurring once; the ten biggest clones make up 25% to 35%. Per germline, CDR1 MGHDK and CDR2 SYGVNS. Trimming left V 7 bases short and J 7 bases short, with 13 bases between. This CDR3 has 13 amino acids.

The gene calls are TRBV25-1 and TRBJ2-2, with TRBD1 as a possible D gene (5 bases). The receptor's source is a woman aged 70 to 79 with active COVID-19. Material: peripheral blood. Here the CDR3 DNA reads TGTGCCAGCAACAGGTTTGGCTACGGGGAGCTGTTTTTT. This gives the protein CASNRFGYGELFF.